The 9 T cell receptor beta chains below come from one sample, sequenced in a study of T-cell memory formation after mild COVID-19. MiXCR, run by TCRdb on the 5' RACE reads, gives a single entry per CDR3 protein. The table has about 320,000 distinct CDR3 sequences, roughly 13% seen once. Sequencing was carried out using PBMCs or a T cell subset sorted from them (not recorded which). These TCRs come from a man aged 18 to 35 who had mild COVID-19 (a few samples of this study predate the infection). Cell type and time point are not known.

In its sample, this clonotype was seen a few times. For the CDR3, the DNA is TGTGCCACCAGTGAGTGGGAGACCCAGTACTTC. It yields the protein CATSEWETQYF. The chain uses TRBV24-1 and TRBJ2-5; D not resolved. Germline V gene sequence: CDR1 KGHDR, CDR2 SFDVKD. This CDR3 has 11 residues. V lost 4 bases to trimming and J lost 5 bases, with 4 bases between them.

This chain links TRBV25-1 with TRBJ1-1; D perhaps matches TRBD1 (5 bases). CDR1 is MGHDK and CDR2 is SYGVNS in the germline V gene. The CDR3 runs to 15 residues. V was cut by 6 bases and J by 1 base, with 15 bases left in between. The CDR3 reads CASRGGRATNTEAFF. For the CDR3, the DNA is TGTGCCAGCAGGGGGGGGAGGGCCACGAACACTGAAGCTTTCTTT.

This CDR3 is CASSLVGDWIQYF. The CDR3 DNA reads TGTGCCAGCAGCTTAGTGGGGGACTGGATTCAGTACTTC. The chain recombines TRBV7-9 with TRBJ2-4; TRBD2 is a possible D gene (6 bases). V lost 1 base, J lost 10 bases, and 11 bases lay in between. Germline lookup yields CDR1 SEHNR and CDR2 FQNEAQ (reference sequence). This CDR3 is 13 amino acids long.

This chain joins TRBV7-8 and TRBJ2-1; the match to TRBD2 covers 15 bases. CDR3 length: 17 residues. From germline, CDR1 is SGHVS and CDR2 FQNEAQ. V was pared by 1 base and J by 6 bases, with 4 bases of the junction left unmatched. The CDR3 DNA reads TGTGCCAGCAGCTTAGTTATGGGACTAGCGGGGGGCAATGAGCAGTTCTTC. Translated, it gives CASSLVMGLAGGNEQFF.

This chain connects TRBV12-3 or TRBV12-4 to TRBJ2-4, with 9 bases identical to TRBD1. The CDR3 spans 16 residues. Losses at the gene ends were 5 bases for V and 5 bases for J; bases not matched to a gene: 10. The CDR3 region has the DNA TGTGCCAGCAGTACTGCCGGATGGACAGGGGAAAACATTCAGTACTTC. It yields the protein CASSTAGWTGENIQYF.

This clonotype was seen only a few times. The rearrangement uses TRBV5-1 and TRBJ2-1; D assignment may be TRBD1 or TRBD2 (5 bases each). V lost 9 bases and J 5 bases, leaving 18 bases between the germline ends. Germline V gene sequence: CDR1 SGHRS, CDR2 YFSETQ. The CDR3 is made up of 14 amino acids. CDR3 in amino acids: CATSGTADHNEQFF. The DNA for the CDR3 is TGCGCCACGAGTGGGACCGCGGACCACAATGAGCAGTTCTTC.

In its sample, this clonotype was seen a few times. This chain links TRBV12-3 or TRBV12-4 with TRBJ2-1, with 7 bases aligning to TRBD2. The J segment lost 4 bases and the V segment lost 7 bases, leaving 10 bases of the junction unmatched. The length of the CDR3 is 15 residues. CDR3 loop: CASTAAGLSYNEQFF. DNA for the CDR3: TGTGCCAGCACCGCAGCGGGACTCTCATACAATGAGCAGTTCTTC.

The chain employs TRBV6-5 and TRBJ2-2, with unresolved D. CDR1 and CDR2 from the germline V gene are MNHEY and SVGAGI. The CDR3 length is 14 residues. V was shortened by 2 bases and J by 3 bases, with 7 bases between the two germline ends. The CDR3 reads CASSYGDHTGELFF. CDR3 DNA: TGTGCCAGCAGTTACGGGGATCACACCGGGGAGCTGTTTTTT.

CDR3 amino acids: CASSPAGPIEGYTF. The CDR3 coding sequence is TGTGCCAGCAGCCCCGCAGGGCCTATAGAAGGCTACACCTTC. The chain employs TRBV3-1 and TRBJ1-2; D perhaps matches TRBD1 (5 bases). Trimming left V 4 bases short and J 8 bases short, with 17 bases between. CDR1 is LGHDT and CDR2 is YNNKEL in the germline V gene (reference sequence). There are 14 residues in the CDR3.